These T cell receptor beta chains were read from a single sample in a study of identifying expanded T cells in peripheral blood. Here immunoSEQ multiplex PCR was the method, and the copy in TCRdb shows in-frame clones only, minus some. Of about 90,000 clones listed, roughly 85% are singletons. Sequences were obtained from blood. The receptors shown here come from a person aged 18 to 75 in good health. CDR3s include the opening cysteine and the closing phenylalanine or tryptophan. A D gene is named only where the DNA matches it firmly. Rows give clone size only sometimes, using once, few, many, or a class for an expanded clone.

V: TRBV4-3
size: -
J: TRBJ2-7
D: -
DNA: TGCGCCAGCAGCCAAGACGTTGGCCACGAGCAGTACTTC
CDR3: CASSQDVGHEQYF

V: TRBV6-5
size: -
J: TRBJ2-5
D: -
DNA: TGTGCCAGCAGTTCCACCATAGGGGAGACCCAGTACTTC
CDR3: CASSSTIGETQYF

V: TRBV25-1
size: -
J: TRBJ2-5
D: -
DNA: TGTGCCAGCAGTGGGACTTTCTCGGCTGGGGAGACCCAGTACTTC
CDR3: CASSGTFSAGETQYF

V: TRBV7-2
size: -
J: TRBJ2-3
D: -
DNA: TGTGCCAGCTCCAACGGGGCCGGTTGGCGCGATACGCAGTATTTT
CDR3: CASSNGAGWRDTQYF

V: TRBV4-3
size: -
J: TRBJ2-1
D: -
DNA: TGCGCCAGCAGCCAAGATACTCAAGGGGTCCGATACGACAATGAGCAGTTCTTC
CDR3: CASSQDTQGVRYDNEQFF

V: TRBV4-3
size: -
J: TRBJ2-7
D: TRBD1
DNA: TGCGCCAGCAGCCAAGAGGGCCCAAATGGGGACAGCTCCTACGAGCAGTACTTC
CDR3: CASSQEGPNGDSSYEQYF

V: TRBV11-2
size: -
J: TRBJ2-5
D: TRBD2
DNA: TGTGCCAGCAGCTTAGATTCGCGGACTAGCGGGGTAAAGCAGTACTTC
CDR3: CASSLDSRTSGVKQYF

V: TRBV9
size: -
J: TRBJ1-2
D: -
DNA: TGTGCCAGCAGCGTAGTCGGCGCTAACTATGGCTACACCTTC
CDR3: CASSVVGANYGYTF

V: TRBV7-9
size: -
J: TRBJ2-2
D: -
DNA: TGTGCCAGCAGCTTAGTACAGGGTCTCGGGGAGCTGTTTTTT
CDR3: CASSLVQGLGELFF

V: TRBV7-9
size: -
J: TRBJ1-1
D: -
DNA: TGTGCGAGCAGCTTAGGTAGACTTTTTGAAGCTTTCTTT
CDR3: CASSLGRLFEAFF

V: TRBV5-6
size: -
J: TRBJ1-2
D: -
DNA: TGTGCCAGCAGCTTCGACATGAATTCCTATGGCTACACCTTC
CDR3: CASSFDMNSYGYTF

V: TRBV19
size: few
J: TRBJ1-3
D: -
DNA: TGTGCCAGTGGATTCCGGGACAACGGAAACACCATATATTTT
CDR3: CASGFRDNGNTIYF

V: TRBV7-6
size: -
J: TRBJ2-7
D: TRBD1
DNA: TGTGCCAGCAGTTTAGGACAGGGGGTTATACCTGGCACCTCCTACGAGCAGTACTTC
CDR3: CASSLGQGVIPGTSYEQYF

V: TRBV10-2
size: -
J: TRBJ2-2
D: -
DNA: TGCGCCACCCTCCAGGGTTGGGAGCTGTTTTTT
CDR3: CATLQGWELFF

V: TRBV7-2
size: once
J: TRBJ1-1
D: -
DNA: TGTGCCAGCAGCTCATCCCTCCGGGAACCGAACACTGAAGCTTTCTTT
CDR3: CASSSSLREPNTEAFF

V: TRBV5-1
size: -
J: TRBJ2-5
D: -
DNA: TGCGCCAGCAGCTTGACCAGGGCGGTCCAAGAGACCCAGTACTTC
CDR3: CASSLTRAVQETQYF